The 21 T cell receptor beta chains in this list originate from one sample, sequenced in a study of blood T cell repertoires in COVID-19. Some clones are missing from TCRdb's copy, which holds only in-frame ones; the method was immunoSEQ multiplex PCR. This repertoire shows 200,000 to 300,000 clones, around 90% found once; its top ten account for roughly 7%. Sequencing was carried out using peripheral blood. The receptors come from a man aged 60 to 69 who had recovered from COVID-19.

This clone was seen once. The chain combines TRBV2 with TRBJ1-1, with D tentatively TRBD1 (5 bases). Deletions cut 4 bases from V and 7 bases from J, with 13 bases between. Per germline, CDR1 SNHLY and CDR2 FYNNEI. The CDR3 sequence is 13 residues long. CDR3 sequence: CASSAMRGVEAFF. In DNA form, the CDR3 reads TGTGCCAGCAGTGCCATGCGGGGGGTTGAAGCTTTCTTT.

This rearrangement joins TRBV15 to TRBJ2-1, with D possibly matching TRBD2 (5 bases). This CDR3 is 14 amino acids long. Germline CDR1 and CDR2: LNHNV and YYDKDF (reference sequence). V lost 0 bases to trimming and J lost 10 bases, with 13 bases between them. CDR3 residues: CATSRELVGREQFF. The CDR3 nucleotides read TGTGCCACCAGCAGAGAACTAGTGGGCCGGGAGCAGTTCTTC.

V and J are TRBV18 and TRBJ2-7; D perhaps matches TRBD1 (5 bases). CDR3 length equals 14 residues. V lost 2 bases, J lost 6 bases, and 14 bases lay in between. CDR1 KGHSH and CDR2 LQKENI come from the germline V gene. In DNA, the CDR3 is TGTGCCAGCTCACCAGCCGGGTCCACAGGCGAGCAGTACTTC. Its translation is CASSPAGSTGEQYF.

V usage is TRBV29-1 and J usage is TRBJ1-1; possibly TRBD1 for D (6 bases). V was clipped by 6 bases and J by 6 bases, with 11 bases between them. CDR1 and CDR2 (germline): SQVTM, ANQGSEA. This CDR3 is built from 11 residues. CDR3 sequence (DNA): TGCAGCGTGGGCAGGGGATCTGAAGCTTTCTTT. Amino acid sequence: CSVGRGSEAFF.

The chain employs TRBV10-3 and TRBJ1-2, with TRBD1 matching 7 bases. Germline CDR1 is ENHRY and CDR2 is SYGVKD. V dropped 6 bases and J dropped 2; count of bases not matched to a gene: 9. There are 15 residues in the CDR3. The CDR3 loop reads CAIRSEGAKNYGYTF. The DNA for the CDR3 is TGTGCCATCAGGAGTGAGGGGGCGAAAAACTATGGCTACACCTTC.

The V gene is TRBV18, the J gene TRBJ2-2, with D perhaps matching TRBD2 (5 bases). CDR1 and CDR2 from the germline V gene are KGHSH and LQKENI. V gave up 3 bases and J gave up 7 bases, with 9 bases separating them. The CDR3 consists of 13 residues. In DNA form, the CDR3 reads TGTGCCAGCTCACCTCAGAGGGACGGGGAGCTGTTTTTT. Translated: CASSPQRDGELFF.

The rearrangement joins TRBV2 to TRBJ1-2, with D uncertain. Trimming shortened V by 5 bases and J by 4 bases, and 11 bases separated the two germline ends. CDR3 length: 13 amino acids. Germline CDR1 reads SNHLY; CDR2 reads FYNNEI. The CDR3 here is CASSISEAYGYTF. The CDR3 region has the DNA TGTGCCAGCAGTATCAGCGAAGCCTATGGCTACACCTTC.

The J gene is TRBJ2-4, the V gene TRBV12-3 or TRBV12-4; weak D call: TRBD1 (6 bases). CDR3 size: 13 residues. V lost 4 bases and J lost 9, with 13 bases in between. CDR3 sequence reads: CASSYTGIAIQYF. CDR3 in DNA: TGTGCCAGCAGTTATACAGGGATCGCCATTCAGTACTTC.

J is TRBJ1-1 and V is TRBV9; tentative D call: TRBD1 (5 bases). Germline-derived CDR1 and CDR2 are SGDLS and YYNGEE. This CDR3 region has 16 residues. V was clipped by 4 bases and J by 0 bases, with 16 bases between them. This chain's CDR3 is CASSQPREGMNTEAFF. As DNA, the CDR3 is TGTGCCAGCAGCCAACCCAGGGAGGGTATGAACACTGAAGCTTTCTTT. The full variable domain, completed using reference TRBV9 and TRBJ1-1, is DSGVTQTPKHLITATGQRVTLRCSPRSGDLSVYWYQQSLDQGLQFLIQYYNGEERAKGNILERFSAQQFPDLHSELNLSSLELGDSALYFCASSQPREGMNTEAFFGQGTRLTVV.

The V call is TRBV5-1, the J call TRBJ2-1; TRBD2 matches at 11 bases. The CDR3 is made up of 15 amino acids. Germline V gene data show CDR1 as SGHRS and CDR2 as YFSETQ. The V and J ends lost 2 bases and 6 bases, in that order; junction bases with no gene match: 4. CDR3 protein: CASSLSGTSGNEQFF. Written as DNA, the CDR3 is TGCGCCAGCAGCTTATCCGGGACTAGCGGCAATGAGCAGTTCTTC.

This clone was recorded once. The CDR3 sequence: CASSIPGRGTGELFF. CDR3 coding DNA: TGCGCCAGCAGCATCCCCGGCAGGGGTACCGGGGAGCTGTTTTTT. The J gene is TRBJ2-2, the V gene TRBV5-1; the D gene is possibly TRBD1 (6 bases). V was cut by 4 bases and J by 5 bases, with 15 bases left in between. CDR3 length: 15 amino acids. Per germline, CDR1 SGHRS and CDR2 YFSETQ.

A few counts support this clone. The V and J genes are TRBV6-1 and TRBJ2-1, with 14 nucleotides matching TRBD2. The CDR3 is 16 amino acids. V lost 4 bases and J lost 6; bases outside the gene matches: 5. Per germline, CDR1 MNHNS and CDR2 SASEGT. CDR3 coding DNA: TGTGCCAGCAGTGCGACTAGCGGGGGGGCTGGCAATGAGCAGTTCTTC. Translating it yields CASSATSGGAGNEQFF.

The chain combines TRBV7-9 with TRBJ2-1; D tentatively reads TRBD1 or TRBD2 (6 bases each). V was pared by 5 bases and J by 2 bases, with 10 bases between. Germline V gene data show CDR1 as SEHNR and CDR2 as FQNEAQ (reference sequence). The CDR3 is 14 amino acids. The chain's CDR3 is CASSRGEAYNEQFF. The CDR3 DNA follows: TGTGCCAGCAGCAGGGGGGAGGCCTACAATGAGCAGTTCTTC.

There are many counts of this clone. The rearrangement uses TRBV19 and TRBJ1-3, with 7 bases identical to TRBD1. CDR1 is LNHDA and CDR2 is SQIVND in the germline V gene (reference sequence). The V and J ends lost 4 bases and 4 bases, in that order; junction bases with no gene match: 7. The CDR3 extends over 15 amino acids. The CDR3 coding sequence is TGTGCCAGTAGTAAGCCGGGGACAGCCGGAAACACCATATATTTT. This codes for CASSKPGTAGNTIYF. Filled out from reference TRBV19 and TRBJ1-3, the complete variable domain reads DGGITQSPKYLFRKEGQNVTLSCEQNLNHDAMYWYRQDPGQGLRLIYYSQIVNDFQKGDIAEGYSVSREKKESFPLTVTSAQKNPTAFYLCASSKPGTAGNTIYFGEGSWLTVV.

In nucleotides, the CDR3 is TGCAGCGTTGTCCCTAGCGGCCCCACAGATACGCAGTATTTT. It translates to CSVVPSGPTDTQYF. The rearrangement uses TRBV29-1 and TRBJ2-3; 7 nucleotides agree with TRBD2. The CDR3 runs 14 residues. Germline V lookup: CDR1 SQVTM, CDR2 ANQGSEA. Losses at the gene ends were 4 bases for V and 2 bases for J; bases not matched to a gene: 6.

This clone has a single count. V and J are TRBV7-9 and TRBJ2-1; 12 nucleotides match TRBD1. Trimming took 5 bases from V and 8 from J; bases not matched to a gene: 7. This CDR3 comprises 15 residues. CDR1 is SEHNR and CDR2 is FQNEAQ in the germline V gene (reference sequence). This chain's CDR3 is CASSLEGQGAYEQFF. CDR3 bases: TGTGCCAGCAGCCTGGAGGGACAGGGGGCTTATGAGCAGTTCTTC. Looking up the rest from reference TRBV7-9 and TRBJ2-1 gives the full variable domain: DTGVSQNPRHKITKRGQNVTFRCDPISEHNRLYWYRQTLGQGPEFLTYFQNEAQLEKSRLLSDRFSAERPKGSFSTLEIQRTEQGDSAMYLCASSLEGQGAYEQFFGPGTRLTVL.

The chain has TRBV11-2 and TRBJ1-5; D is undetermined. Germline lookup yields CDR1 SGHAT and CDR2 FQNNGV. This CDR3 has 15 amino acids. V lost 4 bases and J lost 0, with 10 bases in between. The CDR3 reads CASSSTRGSNQPQHF. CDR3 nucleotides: TGTGCCAGCAGCTCCACCCGGGGTAGCAATCAGCCCCAGCATTTT.

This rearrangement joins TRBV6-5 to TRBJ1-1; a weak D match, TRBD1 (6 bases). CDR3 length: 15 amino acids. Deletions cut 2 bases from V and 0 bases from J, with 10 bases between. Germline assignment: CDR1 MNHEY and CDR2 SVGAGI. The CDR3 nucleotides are TGTGCCAGCAGTTACAGCGCAGGGGTGAACACTGAAGCTTTCTTT. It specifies CASSYSAGVNTEAFF.

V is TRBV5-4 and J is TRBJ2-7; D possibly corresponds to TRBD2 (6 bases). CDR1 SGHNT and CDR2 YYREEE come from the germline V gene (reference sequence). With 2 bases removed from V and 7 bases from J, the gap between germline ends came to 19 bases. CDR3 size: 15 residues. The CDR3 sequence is CASSLSAGSPGEQYF. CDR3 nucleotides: TGTGCCAGCAGCTTAAGCGCGGGGAGCCCAGGGGAGCAGTACTTC.

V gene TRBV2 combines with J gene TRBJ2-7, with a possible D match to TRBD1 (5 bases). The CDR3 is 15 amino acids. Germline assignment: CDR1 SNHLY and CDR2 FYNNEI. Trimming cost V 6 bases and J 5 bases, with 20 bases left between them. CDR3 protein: CASRRGAGSRDEQYF. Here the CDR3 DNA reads TGTGCCAGCAGGCGTGGGGCAGGGTCTAGGGACGAGCAGTACTTC.

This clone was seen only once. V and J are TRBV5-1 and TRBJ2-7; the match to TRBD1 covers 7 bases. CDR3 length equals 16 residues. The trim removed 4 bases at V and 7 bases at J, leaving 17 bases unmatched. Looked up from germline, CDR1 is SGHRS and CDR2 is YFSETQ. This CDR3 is CASSLHPGTEFLEQYF. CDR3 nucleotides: TGCGCCAGCAGCCTACACCCTGGGACAGAATTTTTGGAGCAGTACTTC.